These 31 T cell receptor beta chains were sequenced from one sample in a study of blood T cells in healthy people across ages. The second PCR ran roughly 7 to 11 cycles with a sample-barcoded 5' primer and J-beta primers. MiXCR, run by TCRdb on the 5' RACE reads, gives a single entry per CDR3 protein. This sample has roughly 900,000 distinct CDR3 sequences, with less than 35% found just once. Specimen: blood. These receptors all come from a woman over 75 in good health.

This clonotype has a count of ten or more. The chain couples TRBV2 to TRBJ2-1; possibly TRBD1 for D (6 bases). Germline lookup yields CDR1 SNHLY and CDR2 FYNNEI. The CDR3 consists of 13 residues. Trimming cost V 6 bases and J 7 bases, with 13 bases left between them. The CDR3, as DNA: TGTGCCAGCAGACTGGACAGTTGGAATGAGCAGTTCTTC. It specifies CASRLDSWNEQFF.

Notes on this clonotype: A much larger clonotype is one base distant, so this may be a read error. J is TRBJ2-7 and V is TRBV3-1; D might be TRBD1 (7 bases). The assigned J gene may be wrong: the sequence end matches TRBJ2-5 better. In germline, CDR1 is LGHDT, CDR2 YNNKEL (reference sequence). The CDR3 loop spans 17 amino acids. CDR3 residues: CASSRDRRGRIPETQYF. CDR3 DNA sequence: TGTGCCAGCAGCCGAGATCGGAGGGGGCGCATCCCTGAGACCCAGTACTTC.

This clonotype was detected many times. V and J are TRBV5-1 and TRBJ1-1; D call uncertain. The CDR3 is made up of 16 amino acids. Germline CDR1 reads SGHRS; CDR2 reads YFSETQ. Between the trimmed V and J ends, which lost 0 bases and 4 bases, there was a span of 16 bases. Written as DNA, the CDR3 is TGCGCCAGCAGCTTGGACACTCCGCGTAGAGGCACTGAAGCTTTCTTT. It encodes CASSLDTPRRGTEAFF.

The gene calls are TRBV21-1 and TRBJ2-7; the table's D call, TRBD1, has no DNA check behind it. TRBV21-1 is classified as a pseudogene. This CDR3 is 13 amino acids long. The CDR3 reads CASSRHRVSEQYF. The CDR3 DNA reads TGTGCCAGCAGCAGACACAGGGTTTCCGAGCAGTACTTC.

This chain uses TRBV4-3 with TRBJ1-2; D unclear. Germline assignment: CDR1 LGHNA and CDR2 YSLEER. The CDR3 is 15 amino acids. V dropped 0 bases and J dropped 8 bases, with 16 bases sitting between them. Here the CDR3 DNA reads TGCGCCAGCAGCCAAGATAAAAATGCGGGGTTGGGCTACACCTTC. Translation gives CASSQDKNAGLGYTF.

The chain recombines TRBV11-2 with TRBJ1-4, with D perhaps matching TRBD1 (5 bases). In germline, CDR1 is SGHAT, CDR2 FQNNGV. The V end was cut by 8 bases, the J end by 0 bases, with 10 bases between. This CDR3 region has 14 residues. CDR3 coding DNA: TGTGCCAGCGCGGCGGGACCAACTAATGAAAAACTGTTTTTT. Protein product: CASAAGPTNEKLFF.

The CDR3 sequence is CASSPWTSGGVDTQYF. The CDR3 DNA reads TGTGCCAGCTCACCATGGACTAGCGGGGGGGTTGATACGCAGTATTTT. The chain links TRBV18 to TRBJ2-3, with TRBD2 matching 15 bases. V was clipped by 2 bases and J by 6 bases; unmatched bases: 3. The CDR3 contains 16 residues. CDR1 is KGHSH, CDR2 LQKENI, per germline.

The chain joins TRBV7-2 to TRBJ2-3; TRBD2 is a possible D gene (6 bases). This CDR3 has 15 residues. Germline V CDR1 and CDR2: SGHTA, FQGNSA. V was trimmed by 4 bases and J by 2 bases, leaving 13 bases between them. The CDR3 sequence is CTSSSPGLTTDTQYF. In DNA form, the CDR3 reads TGTACCAGCAGCTCTCCGGGACTGACCACAGATACGCAGTATTTT.

This clonotype appeared many times. The rearrangement joins TRBV12-3 or TRBV12-4 to TRBJ2-4; D uncertain. Trimming took 2 bases from V and 0 from J, leaving 8 bases between them. The CDR3 runs 15 residues. Here the CDR3 DNA reads TGTGCCAGCAGTTTATCAAGTGAAGCCAAAAACATTCAGTACTTC. Translation: CASSLSSEAKNIQYF.

The chain carries TRBV3-1 and TRBJ1-1, with D hard to call. The CDR3 extends over 13 amino acids. With 6 bases removed from V and 2 bases from J, the gap between germline ends came to 10 bases. Germline lookup yields CDR1 LGHDT and CDR2 YNNKEL (reference sequence). The CDR3 is CASRQQINTEAFF. The CDR3 nucleotides are TGTGCCAGCAGACAACAGATAAACACTGAAGCTTTCTTT.

This clonotype appeared many times. V is TRBV12-3 or TRBV12-4 and J is TRBJ1-5; D gene ambiguous. CDR3 length: 12 residues. Deletions cut 5 bases from V and 6 bases from J, with 8 bases between. CDR3 region: CASSPLGQPQHF. The DNA for the CDR3 is TGTGCCAGCAGTCCCCTGGGTCAGCCCCAGCATTTT.

Comment on this clonotype: This may arise from a read error, as a much more abundant clone is one base away. The rearrangement links TRBV27 to TRBJ2-1; D is possibly TRBD1 or TRBD2 (5 bases each). Deletions cut 4 bases from V and 6 bases from J, with 13 bases between. Germline V CDR1 and CDR2: MNHEY, SMNVEV (reference sequence). There are 14 residues in the CDR3. The CDR3 here is CASSWGSAGNEQFF. In nucleotides, the CDR3 is TGTGCCAGCAGTTGGGGGTCGGCCGGCAATGAGCAGTTCTTC.

Concerning this clonotype itself: With a much larger clone just one base away, this may be a read error. This sequence joins TRBV20-1 and TRBJ2-1; TRBD2 matches at 13 bases. V lost 1 base to trimming and J lost 0 bases; unmatched junction nucleotides: 12. Looked up from germline, CDR1 is DFQATT and CDR2 is SNEGSKA (reference sequence). The CDR3 totals 20 residues. DNA of the CDR3: TGCAGTGCTAGAGCCACCAGGACTAGCGGGGGCCCCAACTCCTACAATGAGCAGTTCTTC. Translation: CSARATRTSGGPNSYNEQFF.

This clonotype came up a few times. The rearrangement uses TRBV5-1 and TRBJ1-1; 9 nucleotides match TRBD1. Germline CDR1 reads SGHRS; CDR2 reads YFSETQ. Trimming at V came to 3 bases and at J to 3 bases, leaving 3 bases not matched to a gene. CDR3 length equals 14 residues. The CDR3 region has the DNA TGCGCCAGCAGCTCACAGGGGGCCCACACTGAAGCTTTCTTT. Translating gives CASSSQGAHTEAFF.

This clonotype has just a few counts. CDR3 sequence reads: CAWRKDYTF. In DNA form, the CDR3 reads TGTGCCTGGAGGAAGGACTACACCTTC. V is TRBV30 and J is TRBJ1-2; D is ambiguous. Germline-derived CDR1 and CDR2 are GTSNPN and SVGIG (reference sequence). The CDR3 runs 9 residues. V dropped 3 bases and J dropped 10 bases, with 6 bases sitting between them.

Here the CDR3 DNA reads TGCGCCAGCAGCTTGGGAAGGGGGGTCACAGATACGCAGTATTTT. This sequence encodes CASSLGRGVTDTQYF. V and J are TRBV5-1 and TRBJ2-3; tentatively, D is TRBD1 or TRBD2 (6 bases each). From germline, CDR1 is SGHRS and CDR2 YFSETQ. Trimming took 0 bases from V and 2 from J, leaving 10 bases between them. This CDR3 has 15 residues.

This clonotype was picked up a small number of times. The rearrangement links TRBV7-9 to TRBJ1-4; D gene uncertain. Deletions cut 4 bases from V and 7 bases from J, with 7 bases between. CDR1 is SEHNR, CDR2 FQNEAQ, per germline (reference sequence). The CDR3 length is 12 residues. The CDR3 DNA is TGTGCCAGCAGCTCCCCGCCTGAAAAACTGTTTTTT. Amino acids: CASSSPPEKLFF.

This clonotype was found many times. The CDR3 is CASSSTGGNYGYTF. The CDR3, as DNA: TGTGCCAGCAGCTCAACAGGGGGCAACTATGGCTACACCTTC. This chain uses TRBV7-9 with TRBJ1-2, with 9 nucleotides matching TRBD1. The CDR3 sequence is 14 residues long. The junction had 2 bases not matched to a gene; V was cut back by 4 bases and J by 2 bases. Germline V gene lookup returns CDR1 SEHNR and CDR2 FQNEAQ (reference sequence).

The V gene is TRBV11-3, the J gene TRBJ2-3, with a possible D match to TRBD1 (5 bases). V lost 5 bases to trimming and J lost 8 bases, with 14 bases between them. Germline-derived CDR1 and CDR2 are SGHNT and YENEEA. The CDR3 runs 13 residues. The DNA of the CDR3 is TGTGCCAGCAGCCCCGAGGACACCCGTACGCAGTATTTT. Protein sequence: CASSPEDTRTQYF. The full variable domain, in which reference TRBV11-3 and TRBJ2-3 provide the parts outside the CDR3, is EAGVVQSPRYKIIEKKQPVAFWCNPISGHNTLYWYLQNLGQGPELLIRYENEEAVDDSQLPKDRFSAERLKGVDSTLKIQPAELGDSAVYLCASSPEDTRTQYFGPGTRLTVL.

V is TRBV12-3 or TRBV12-4 and J is TRBJ2-3, with no clear D. Between the trimmed V and J ends, which lost 6 bases and 3 bases, there was a span of 13 bases. This CDR3 has 14 residues. In nucleotides, the CDR3 is TGTGCCAGCAGAAACAGCTACAGAACAGATACGCAGTATTTT. Protein: CASRNSYRTDTQYF.

At least ten counts were recorded for this clonotype. The chain recombines TRBV5-1 with TRBJ2-3, with D unclear. Germline V lookup: CDR1 SGHRS, CDR2 YFSETQ. Trimming shortened V by 0 bases and J by 0 bases, and 8 bases separated the two germline ends. This CDR3 has 15 amino acids. The CDR3 bases are TGCGCCAGCAGCTTGGACCATCTAAGCACAGATACGCAGTATTTT. Protein product: CASSLDHLSTDTQYF.

This clonotype was detected once. V is TRBV5-1 and J is TRBJ1-1; the D gene is possibly TRBD1 (5 bases). Per germline, CDR1 SGHRS and CDR2 YFSETQ. CDR3 length equals 15 residues. The V gene lost 4 bases and the J gene lost 4 bases, with 17 bases spanning the gap. The CDR3 reads CASSGPRQGCTEAFF. The CDR3 DNA sequence: TGCGCCAGCAGCGGGCCGAGGCAGGGCTGCACTGAAGCTTTCTTT.

This clonotype was recorded at least ten times. V usage is TRBV2 and J usage is TRBJ2-4; no clear D. Trimming took off 6 bases at V and 1 base at J, with 10 bases between the two ends. The CDR3 spans 14 residues. CDR1 and CDR2 from the germline V gene are SNHLY and FYNNEI. As DNA, the CDR3 is TGTGCCAGCAGCCCCCATGGGGCCAAAAACATTCAGTACTTC. It translates to CASSPHGAKNIQYF.

This clonotype has just a few counts. The chain employs TRBV12-3 or TRBV12-4 and TRBJ1-1; a possible D gene is TRBD1 (5 bases). Deletions cut 6 bases from V and 8 bases from J, with 13 bases between. The CDR3 extends over 12 amino acids. CDR3 sequence: CASSPRGYEAFF. CDR3 sequence (DNA): TGTGCCAGCAGCCCCCGGGGGTACGAAGCTTTCTTT.

Regarding this clonotype: A much larger clone sits a single nucleotide away, making a read error possible. As DNA, the CDR3 is TGTGCCAGCTCACCTATAGGGGGCGCTGGGGCCAACGTCCGGACTTTC. Its protein product is CASSPIGGAGANVRTF. The V gene is TRBV18, the J gene TRBJ2-6, with 7 bases lining up with TRBD1. The germline V gene has CDR1 KGHSH and CDR2 LQKENI. The CDR3 extends over 16 amino acids.

This clonotype was found many times. V is TRBV20-1 and J is TRBJ2-1, with 7 bases fitting TRBD2. The germline CDR1 and CDR2 sequences are DFQATT and SNEGSKA (reference sequence). With 6 bases clipped from V and 5 bases from J, the junction kept 19 bases outside the gene matches. The CDR3 length is 17 residues. The CDR3: CSAGGGASGILHNEQFF. For the CDR3, the DNA is TGCAGTGCGGGGGGGGGAGCTAGCGGCATTCTTCACAATGAGCAGTTCTTC.

The chain joins TRBV3-1 to TRBJ1-4, with D tentatively TRBD1 (5 bases). Trimming shortened V by 4 bases and J by 6 bases, and 21 bases separated the two germline ends. The V gene's germline CDR1 is LGHDT and CDR2 YNNKEL (reference sequence). The CDR3 totals 17 residues. The CDR3 coding sequence is TGTGCCAGCAGCCCCTCGGGGCCCTCACCTACAGATGAAAAACTGTTTTTT. Protein sequence: CASSPSGPSPTDEKLFF.

This clonotype was seen many times. This chain uses TRBV12-3 or TRBV12-4 with TRBJ1-1; D possibly corresponds to TRBD1 (5 bases). V dropped 8 bases and J dropped 5 bases, with 15 bases sitting between them. This CDR3 has 13 amino acids. The CDR3, as DNA: TGTGCCAGCCCGGGCCCCAAGGGGACTGAAGCTTTCTTT. Protein sequence: CASPGPKGTEAFF.

The table lists this clonotype with many counts. The chain carries TRBV9 and TRBJ2-3; D not certain. This CDR3 has 15 amino acids. Trimming shortened V by 2 bases and J by 9 bases, and 19 bases separated the two germline ends. From germline, CDR1 is SGDLS and CDR2 YYNGEE. The CDR3, as DNA: TGTGCCAGCAGCGTCGGTCCGCTCGCAGTGAAGACGCAGTATTTT. It specifies CASSVGPLAVKTQYF.

The table lists this clonotype with a few counts. The CDR3 spells CASSEAGGATGELFF. DNA of the CDR3: TGCGCCAGCAGTGAGGCAGGGGGAGCCACCGGGGAGCTGTTTTTT. The chain joins TRBV10-2 to TRBJ2-2; 7 bases line up with TRBD1. J was trimmed by 4 bases and V by 2 bases; bases with no gene match: 4. This CDR3 region has 15 residues. The germline V gene has CDR1 WSHSY and CDR2 SAAADI.

This clonotype was counted ten times or more. The chain recombines TRBV5-1 with TRBJ2-5; no reliable D call. Germline CDR1 and CDR2: SGHRS and YFSETQ. The V and J ends lost 2 bases and 2 bases respectively, with 10 bases between them. CDR3 length: 14 residues. The CDR3 loop is CASSFGPGQETQYF. The DNA of the CDR3 is TGCGCCAGCAGCTTCGGCCCCGGGCAAGAGACCCAGTACTTC.